This T cell receptor (beta chain) is drawn from a study of T cells in Graves' hyperthyroidism and ophthalmopathy. Amplification yielded TCR beta CDR3 regions, with RNA transcripts as the source. HTBI primers were used for first-round RT-PCR of the TCR CDR3. TCRdb recomputed calls from the multiplex PCR reads with MiXCR, one row per CDR3 protein. Among a few hundred thousand distinct CDR3 sequences listed, roughly 13% were seen once. This CDR3 has 17 amino acids. CDR1 is SGHTA, CDR2 FQGNSA, per germline. Trimming removed 5 bases at V and 2 bases at J, with 19 bases between. There are a few counts of this clonotype. A read error is possible here, since a much larger clone lies one base away.

The chain carries TRBV7-2 and TRBJ2-1; perhaps TRBD1 as D (6 bases). The sample was blood. The receptor was derived from a woman between 18 and 30 years old with Graves' hyperthyroidism. The CDR3 coding sequence is TGTGCCAGCAGCCCCTATGGATGCAGGGGTACCTACAATGAGCAGTTCTTC. It translates to CASSPYGCRGTYNEQFF.